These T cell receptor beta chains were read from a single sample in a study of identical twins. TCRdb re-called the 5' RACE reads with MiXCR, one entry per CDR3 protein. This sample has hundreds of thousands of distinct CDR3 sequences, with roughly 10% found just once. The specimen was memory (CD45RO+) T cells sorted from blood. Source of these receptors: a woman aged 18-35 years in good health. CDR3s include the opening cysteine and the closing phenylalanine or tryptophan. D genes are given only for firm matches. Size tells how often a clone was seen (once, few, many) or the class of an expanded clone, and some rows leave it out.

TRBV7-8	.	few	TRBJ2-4	TGTGCCAGCAGCCCGAACCGGGACACCAAAAACATTCAGTACTTC	CASSPNRDTKNIQYF
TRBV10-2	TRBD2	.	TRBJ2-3	TGCGCCAGCAGTGAAATAGCGGGAGGGCCAGGAGATACGCAGTATTTT	CASSEIAGGPGDTQYF
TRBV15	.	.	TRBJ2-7	TGTGCCACCAGCAGGGCCCTAGGGTACGAGCAGTACTTC	CATSRALGYEQYF
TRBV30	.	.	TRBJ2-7	TGTGCCTGGAGTGTGGGTGGGAGCGTGGCCTACGAGCAGTACTTC	CAWSVGGSVAYEQYF
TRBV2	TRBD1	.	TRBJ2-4	TGTGCCAGCAACATAGACAGGGGGGACATTCAGTACTTC	CASNIDRGDIQYF
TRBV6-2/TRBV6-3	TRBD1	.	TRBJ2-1	TGTGCCATCACCACTCGACAGGGCTCCTACAATGAGCAGTTCTTC	CAITTRQGSYNEQFF
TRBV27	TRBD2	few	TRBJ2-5	TGTGCCAGCAGTAGGACGGCCACAGGTTTTAGCGGGGTTAAAGAGACCCAGTACTTC	CASSRTATGFSGVKETQYF
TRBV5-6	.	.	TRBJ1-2	TGTGCCAGCAGACGCTGGGGAGGAGACTATGGCTACACCTTC	CASRRWGGDYGYTF
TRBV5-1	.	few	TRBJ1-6	TGCGCCAGCAGACAGGGAAGGGGTAATTCACCCCTCCACTTT	CASRQGRGNSPLHF
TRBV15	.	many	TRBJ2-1	TGTGCCACCAGCAGAGATCCTAGCTTCTCTTTACATGAGCAGTTCTTC	CATSRDPSFSLHEQFF
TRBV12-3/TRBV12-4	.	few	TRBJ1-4	TGTGCCAGCAGCCTGGACGGCCTTAATGAAAAACTGTTTTTT	CASSLDGLNEKLFF
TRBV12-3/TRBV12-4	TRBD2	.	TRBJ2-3	TGTGCCAGCAGTTTTACGGGGGGGCCGAGTACGCAGTATTTT	CASSFTGGPSTQYF
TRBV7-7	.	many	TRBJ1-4	TGTGCTAGCAGCAGAACACCCTGGGAAAAACTGTTTTTT	CASSRTPWEKLFF
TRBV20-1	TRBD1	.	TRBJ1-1	TGCAGTGCTAGTACAGGGGAGGGCACTGAAGCTTTCTTT	CSASTGEGTEAFF
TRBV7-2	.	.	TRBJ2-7	TGTGCCAGCAGCCAGAACAGGGAATACGAGCAGTACTTC	CASSQNREYEQYF
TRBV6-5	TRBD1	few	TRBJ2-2	TGTGCCAGCAGTTACCTGGACAGGGTTGCCGGGGAGCTGTTTTTT	CASSYLDRVAGELFF
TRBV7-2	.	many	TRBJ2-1	TGTGCCAGCAGCCCTGAAGCGAGAAGACAGTTCTTC	CASSPEARRQFF
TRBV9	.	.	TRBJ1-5	TGTGCCAGCAGCGTTGGTCCCGAACCCGATCAGCCCCAGCATTTT	CASSVGPEPDQPQHF
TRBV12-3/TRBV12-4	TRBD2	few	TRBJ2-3	TGTGCCAGCAGTCTTGGACTAGAGCCAACACTTACGCAGTATTTT	CASSLGLEPTLTQYF
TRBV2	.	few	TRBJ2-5	TGTGCCAGCACCAGAGCGGAGACCCAGTACTTC	CASTRAETQYF
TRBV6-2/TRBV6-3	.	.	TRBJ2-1	TGTGCCAGCAGCGGAAGAGCCGGGATGGGCTCTGATGAGCAGTTCTTC	CASSGRAGMGSDEQFF
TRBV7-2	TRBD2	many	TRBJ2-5	TGTGCCAGCAGCTTAGCGGGACTAGCTTTGGAGACCCAGTACTTC	CASSLAGLALETQYF
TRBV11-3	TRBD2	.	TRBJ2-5	TGTGCCAGCAGATCTAGCGGGGGCCACCAAGAGACCCAGTACTTC	CASRSSGGHQETQYF
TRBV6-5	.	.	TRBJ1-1	TGTGCCAGCAGTTGGATGTCCTTAAGGGGAAACACTGAAGCTTTCTTT	CASSWMSLRGNTEAFF
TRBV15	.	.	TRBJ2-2	TGTGCCACCAATCGGGGAAGTAACACCGGGGAGCTGTTTTTT	CATNRGSNTGELFF
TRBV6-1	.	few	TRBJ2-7	TGTGCCAGCAGCCCAAACAGACAGTTCAGCTCCTACGAGCAGTACTTC	CASSPNRQFSSYEQYF
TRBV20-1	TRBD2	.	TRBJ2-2	TGCAGTGCTAAACTAGCGGGAGGGGATGGCGGGGAGCTGTTTTTT	CSAKLAGGDGGELFF
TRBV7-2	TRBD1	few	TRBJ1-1	TGTGCCTTAAACAGGGGGCTCAACACTGAAGCTTTCTTT	CALNRGLNTEAFF
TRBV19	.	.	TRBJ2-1	TGTGCCAGTAGTATGAGTCCCCGCGGCGGGTACTACAATGAGCAGTTCTTC	CASSMSPRGGYYNEQFF
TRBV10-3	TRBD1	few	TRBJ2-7	TGTGCCATCAGTGGTGACAGGGGGCGAGAGGAGCAGTACTTC	CAISGDRGREEQYF
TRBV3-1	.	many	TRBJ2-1	TGTGCCAGCAGCCGAGGGACTGCACTAGACAATGAGCAGTTCTTC	CASSRGTALDNEQFF
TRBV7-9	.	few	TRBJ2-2	TGTGCCAGCAGCTTAGCGGTTGGTACCGGGGAGCTGTTTTTT	CASSLAVGTGELFF
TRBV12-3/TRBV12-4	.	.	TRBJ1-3	TGTGCCAGCAGTTCCCAGACAGTAACCATATATTTT	CASSSQTVTIYF
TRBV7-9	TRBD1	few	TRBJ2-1	TGTGCCAGCAGCGGACTTCAGGGGGCCTCCTACAATGAGCAGTTCTTC	CASSGLQGASYNEQFF
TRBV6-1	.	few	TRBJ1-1	TGTGCCAGCAGACAGGGTCTATACACTGAAGCTTTCTTT	CASRQGLYTEAFF
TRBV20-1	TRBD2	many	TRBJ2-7	TGCAGTGCTAAGACTAGCGGGGGAGGGGACCTCGAGCAGTACTTC	CSAKTSGGGDLEQYF
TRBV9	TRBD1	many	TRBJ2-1	TGTGCCAGCAGCGTGGAGACAGGGATTCTGCCCTACAATGAGCAGTTCTTC	CASSVETGILPYNEQFF